The 24 T cell receptor beta chains given below trace back to one sample, sequenced in a study of cytomegalovirus exposure and HLA in healthy donors. Both 60 Vbeta primers and 13 Jbeta primers went into the PCR. TCRdb's table, derived via immunoSEQ multiplex PCR, lists solely in-frame clones and lacks some. The table includes 73,000 or so clones, roughly four fifths detected once. Sequencing was carried out using PBMCs. These TCRs come from a human donor in good health.

The chain recombines TRBV18 with TRBJ2-5; 9 nucleotides match TRBD1. Germline V gene sequence: CDR1 KGHSH, CDR2 LQKENI. The ends lost 4 bases at V and 1 base at J; junction bases unmatched: 10. This CDR3 contains 17 residues. The chain's CDR3 is CASSRRPGTGIQETQYF. The CDR3 nucleotides read TGTGCCAGCTCACGCAGACCCGGGACAGGGATCCAAGAGACCCAGTACTTC.

The gene calls are TRBV19 and TRBJ2-7; D gene uncertain. The length of the CDR3 is 13 residues. V gave up 6 bases and J gave up 3 bases, with 12 bases separating them. CDR1 is LNHDA, CDR2 SQIVND, per germline (reference sequence). The CDR3 region has the DNA TGTGCCAGTAGCCACTCTAGTGGCTACGAGCAGTACTTC. It translates to CASSHSSGYEQYF.

Points on this clone: The final CDR3 position lacks the conserved phenylalanine or tryptophan, pointing to a likely read error. V is TRBV29-1 and J is TRBJ1-4; maybe TRBD1 (5 bases). CDR1 and CDR2 (germline): SQVTM, ANQGSEA. Trimming removed 1 base from V and 7 bases from J, with 10 bases in between. This CDR3 has 13 residues. CDR3 residues: CSVEVGRGEKLFL. The CDR3 region has the DNA TGCAGCGTTGAAGTGGGTAGGGGTGAAAAACTGTTTCTT.

The CDR3 region is CASTPTGVLNYGYTF. CDR3 nucleotide sequence: TGTGCCAGTACCCCGACAGGGGTGCTTAACTATGGCTACACCTTC. The chain combines TRBV19 with TRBJ1-2; TRBD1 matches 8 bases. Germline V gene lookup returns CDR1 LNHDA and CDR2 SQIVND (reference sequence). This CDR3 contains 15 residues. The J segment lost 1 base and the V segment lost 7 bases, leaving 8 bases of the junction unmatched.

This chain uses TRBV4-1 with TRBJ1-5, with D possibly matching TRBD1 (5 bases). CDR1 and CDR2 (germline): MGHRA, YSYEKL. The CDR3 is 15 residues long. Trimming pared 1 base from V and 5 bases from J, leaving 12 bases between. The CDR3 coding sequence is TGCGCCAGCAGCCAAGTCCAGGGAACTGATCAGCCCCAGCATTTT. It translates to CASSQVQGTDQPQHF.

The chain carries TRBV19 and TRBJ2-2; 10 nucleotides line up with TRBD1. The ends lost 5 bases at V and 4 bases at J; junction bases unmatched: 4. The CDR3 is 15 amino acids. Germline V gene lookup returns CDR1 LNHDA and CDR2 SQIVND (reference sequence). The CDR3 is CASSLGQGSTGELFF. In DNA form, the CDR3 reads TGTGCCAGTAGTTTGGGACAGGGGAGCACCGGGGAGCTGTTTTTT.

This clone was observed a few times. The V and J genes are TRBV4-3 and TRBJ2-1; D may be TRBD2 (6 bases). V was pared by 1 base and J by 6 bases, with 10 bases between. CDR3 length equals 14 residues. Germline V lookup: CDR1 LGHNA, CDR2 YSLEER. CDR3 in amino acids: CASSQATRLNEQFF. The CDR3 bases are TGCGCCAGCAGCCAAGCGACTAGGCTCAATGAGCAGTTCTTC.

The chain combines TRBV4-1 with TRBJ2-7, with TRBD2 matching 13 bases. This CDR3 comprises 18 residues. V trimming: 1 base; J trimming: 0 bases; junction bases outside the gene matches: 6. Germline V CDR1 and CDR2: MGHRA, YSYEKL. The CDR3 DNA reads TGCGCCAGCAGCCAAGGAACTAGCGGGGGGGCCTCCTCCTACGAGCAGTACTTC. Its translation: CASSQGTSGGASSYEQYF.

As DNA, the CDR3 is TGTGCCAGTAGTCCGGGACAGGTGAAAAACATTCAGTACTTC. It translates to CASSPGQVKNIQYF. The chain joins TRBV19 to TRBJ2-4, with TRBD1 matching 8 bases. Germline values: CDR1 LNHDA, CDR2 SQIVND (reference sequence). The V segment lost 5 bases and the J segment 4 bases; nucleotides outside the gene matches: 4. This CDR3 is 14 amino acids long.

The gene calls are TRBV19 and TRBJ1-5; TRBD1 is a possible D gene (5 bases). The CDR3 extends over 13 amino acids. CDR1 LNHDA and CDR2 SQIVND come from the germline V gene (reference sequence). Trimming removed 10 bases from V and 6 bases from J, with 16 bases in between. CDR3 sequence reads: CATSGRRGQPQHF. As DNA, the CDR3 is TGTGCCACTTCAGGGAGGAGGGGTCAGCCCCAGCATTTT.

J is TRBJ1-2 and V is TRBV19, with 8 bases aligning to TRBD1. Trimming removed 6 bases from V and 0 bases from J; junction bases left unmatched: 6. The CDR3 is 15 residues long. The germline V gene encodes CDR1 LNHDA and CDR2 SQIVND (reference sequence). The CDR3: CASSLTGGANYGYTF. CDR3 DNA: TGTGCCAGTAGCCTCACAGGGGGAGCTAACTATGGCTACACCTTC. Drawing the rest from reference TRBV19 and TRBJ1-2, the complete variable domain is DGGITQSPKYLFRKEGQNVTLSCEQNLNHDAMYWYRQDPGQGLRLIYYSQIVNDFQKGDIAEGYSVSREKKESFPLTVTSAQKNPTAFYLCASSLTGGANYGYTFGSGTRLTVV.

The chain recombines TRBV11-1 with TRBJ2-7; D perhaps matches TRBD1 (5 bases). V was trimmed by 4 bases and J by 1 base, leaving 11 bases between them. The CDR3 length is 14 residues. From germline, CDR1 is SGHAT and CDR2 FQDESV (reference sequence). The CDR3 DNA is TGTGCCAGCAGCTGGGGTGACAGTTCCTACGAGCAGTACTTC. The encoded protein is CASSWGDSSYEQYF.

CDR3 region: CASSLDLGAANEKLFF. Written as DNA, the CDR3 is TGTGCCAGCAGCTTAGATCTGGGGGCTGCTAATGAAAAACTGTTTTTT. This rearrangement joins TRBV7-6 to TRBJ1-4; tentatively, D is TRBD1 (6 bases). Trimming removed 1 base from V and 3 bases from J, with 12 bases in between. CDR1 SGHVS and CDR2 FNYEAQ come from the germline V gene. The CDR3 contains 16 residues. Supplemented by reference TRBV7-6 and TRBJ1-4, the full variable domain reads GAGVSQSPRYKVTKRGQDVALRCDPISGHVSLYWYRQALGQGPEFLTYFNYEAQQDKSGLPNDRFSAERPEGSISTLTIQRTEQRDSAMYRCASSLDLGAANEKLFFGSGTQLSVL.

This clone was observed a handful of times. This sequence joins TRBV27 and TRBJ1-1; possible D gene TRBD1, 6 bases. Trimming pared 3 bases from V and 3 bases from J, leaving 20 bases between. The CDR3 is 17 amino acids. Germline CDR1 and CDR2: MNHEY and SMNVEV (reference sequence). The CDR3 loop is CASSLGTPGGGYTEAFF. In nucleotides, the CDR3 is TGTGCCAGCAGTTTGGGGACACCGGGCGGGGGTTACACTGAAGCTTTCTTT.

The chain recombines TRBV19 with TRBJ2-4; 10 nucleotides match TRBD1. The CDR3 covers 15 residues. Germline V gene data show CDR1 as LNHDA and CDR2 as SQIVND (reference sequence). V was pared by 4 bases and J by 0 bases, with 0 bases of the junction left unmatched. The CDR3 reads CASSRQGAAKNIQYF. DNA of the CDR3: TGTGCCAGTAGTAGACAGGGGGCAGCCAAAAACATTCAGTACTTC.

This clone appeared a few times. The rearrangement uses TRBV12-5 and TRBJ1-6; D remains unclear. Germline V gene data show CDR1 as LGHNT and CDR2 as FRNRAP. This CDR3 has 16 residues. Trimming removed 4 bases at V and 3 bases at J, with 13 bases between. The CDR3 bases are TGTGCTAGTGGTTCTATCGGTCCATACTATAATTCACCCCTCCACTTT. Translating gives CASGSIGPYYNSPLHF.

The CDR3 DNA reads as TGCGCCAGCAGAGGGGGCATTTACAATGAGCAGTTCTTC. Its protein is CASRGGIYNEQFF. The rearrangement uses TRBV4-1 and TRBJ2-1; 7 nucleotides align to TRBD1. CDR3 length: 13 amino acids. After removal of 6 bases from V and 4 bases from J, the junction contained 3 bases not matched to a gene. Germline assignment: CDR1 MGHRA and CDR2 YSYEKL.

This chain connects TRBV7-9 to TRBJ1-1, with a tentative D call TRBD1 (5 bases). Germline loops: CDR1 SEHNR, CDR2 FQNEAQ (reference sequence). This CDR3 is 13 amino acids long. The V and J ends lost 1 base and 8 bases respectively, with 11 bases between them. In DNA, the CDR3 is TGTGCCAGCAGCTTAGGCGGGGCTCGAGAAGCTTTCTTT. It translates to CASSLGGAREAFF.

This chain uses TRBV4-3 with TRBJ2-3, with TRBD2 matching over 8 bases. Germline trimming cut 4 bases from V and 1 base from J; bases unmatched to any gene: 7. Germline V CDR1 and CDR2: LGHNA, YSLEER. The CDR3 is made up of 16 amino acids. The DNA of the CDR3 is TGCGCCAGCAGCCCAGCGCGGGGGGCCGGCACAGATACGCAGTATTTT. This gives the protein CASSPARGAGTDTQYF.

This chain links TRBV27 with TRBJ1-5; D perhaps matches TRBD1 (6 bases). With 5 bases removed from V and 5 bases from J, the gap between germline ends came to 13 bases. CDR3 length: 14 residues. Germline V gene sequence: CDR1 MNHEY, CDR2 SMNVEV (reference sequence). The CDR3 here is CASSVQGPDQPQHF. The CDR3 bases are TGTGCCAGCAGTGTACAGGGCCCGGATCAGCCCCAGCATTTT.

This clone was counted only a few times. The chain employs TRBV6-4 and TRBJ1-6, with D unclear. CDR1 MRHNA and CDR2 SNTAGT come from the germline V gene. This CDR3 comprises 16 residues. Trimming stripped 7 bases from V and 0 bases from J, with 13 bases between. The CDR3 reads CASIHLGSSYNSPLHF. CDR3 sequence (DNA): TGTGCCAGCATTCACCTGGGGAGCTCCTATAATTCACCCCTCCACTTT.

The chain combines TRBV15 with TRBJ1-2; 8 bases map to TRBD1. CDR1 LNHNV and CDR2 YYDKDF come from the germline V gene (reference sequence). The CDR3 runs 15 residues. V shed 0 bases and J 6 bases; nucleotides not matched to a gene: 6. The CDR3 sequence: CATSRDRAGGHGYTF. The CDR3 DNA reads as TGTGCCACCAGCAGAGATAGGGCAGGGGGCCATGGCTACACCTTC.

The chain carries TRBV2 and TRBJ2-1; perhaps TRBD2 as D (7 bases). Germline loops: CDR1 SNHLY, CDR2 FYNNEI. CDR3 length: 15 amino acids. V lost 10 bases and J 9 bases, leaving 25 bases between the germline ends. CDR3 sequence reads: CATAIRGAASGEQFF. DNA of the CDR3: TGTGCCACCGCCATACGGGGGGCCGCCTCCGGTGAGCAGTTCTTC.

The rearrangement uses TRBV18 and TRBJ2-5, with 11 bases that match TRBD2. The DNA end lines up better with TRBJ2-7; the J call may be wrong. CDR1 and CDR2 (germline): KGHSH, LQKENI. CDR3 length: 14 amino acids. The CDR3 coding sequence is TGTGCCAGCTCAATTAGCGGGGGGGATTACGAGCAGTACTTC. Amino acids: CASSISGGDYEQYF.